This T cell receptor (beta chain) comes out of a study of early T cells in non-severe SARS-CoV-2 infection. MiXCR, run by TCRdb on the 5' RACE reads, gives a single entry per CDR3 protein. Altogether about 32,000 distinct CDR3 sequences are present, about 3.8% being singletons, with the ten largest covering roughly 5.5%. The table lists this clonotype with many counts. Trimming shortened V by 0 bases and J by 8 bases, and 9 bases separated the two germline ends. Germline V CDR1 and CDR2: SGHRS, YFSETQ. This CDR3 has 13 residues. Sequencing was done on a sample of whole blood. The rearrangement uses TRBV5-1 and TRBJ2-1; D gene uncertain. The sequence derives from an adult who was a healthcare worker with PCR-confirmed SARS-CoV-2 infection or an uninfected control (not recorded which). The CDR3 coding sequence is TGCGCCAGCAGCTTGGATCTTTCCCATGAGCAGTTCTTC. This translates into CASSLDLSHEQFF. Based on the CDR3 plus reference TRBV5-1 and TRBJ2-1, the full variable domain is KAGVTQTPRYLIKTRGQQVTLSCSPISGHRSVSWYQQTPGQGLQFLFEYFSETQRNKGNFPGRFSGRQFSNSRSEMNVSTLELGDSALYLCASSLDLSHEQFFGPGTRLTVL.